Sequencing of this T cell receptor (beta chain) was carried out in a study of blood T cells in healthy people across ages. Study-level results: CMV status of donors was not determined, possibly confounding expanded clonotype changes.

Germline values: CDR1 ENHRY, CDR2 SYGVKD. The CDR3 loop spans 13 amino acids. Trimming took 3 bases from V and 3 from J, leaving 9 bases between them. A J-beta primer mix and a sample-barcoded 5' primer were used in a second PCR of about 7 to 11 cycles. TCRdb reprocessed the 5' RACE reads via MiXCR and lists one record per CDR3 protein. This sample has about 680,000 distinct CDR3 sequences; about 52% occur once, and the top ten carry roughly 31%. Healthy Russian Caucasian donors spanned ages roughly 6 to 90 years. On this clonotype itself: The antigen is unknown.

The receptor comes from a woman aged 60 to 75 in good health. Sequenced input: blood. The chain has TRBV10-3 and TRBJ2-7; D uncertain. CDR3 residues: CAISEVGFYEQYF. The DNA of the CDR3 is TGTGCCATCAGTGAAGTGGGGTTCTACGAGCAGTACTTC.